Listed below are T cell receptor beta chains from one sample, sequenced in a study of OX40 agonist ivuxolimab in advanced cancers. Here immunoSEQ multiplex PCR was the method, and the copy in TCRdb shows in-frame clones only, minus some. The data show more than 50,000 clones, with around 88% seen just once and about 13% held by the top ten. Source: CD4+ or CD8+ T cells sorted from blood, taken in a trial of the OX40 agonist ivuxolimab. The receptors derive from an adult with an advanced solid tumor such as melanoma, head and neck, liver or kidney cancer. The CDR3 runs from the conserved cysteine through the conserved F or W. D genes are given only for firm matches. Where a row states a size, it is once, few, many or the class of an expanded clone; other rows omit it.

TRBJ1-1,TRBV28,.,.,TGTGCCAGCAGTGGCTTGAACACTGAAGCTTTCTTT,CASSGLNTEAFF
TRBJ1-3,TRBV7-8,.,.,TGTGCCAGCAGCTTAGTAATAGGTGGGGCTGGAAACACCATATATTTT,CASSLVIGGAGNTIYF
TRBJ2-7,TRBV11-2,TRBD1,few,TGTGCCAGCAGCACCGGACAGGTGGCCGAGCAGTACTTC,CASSTGQVAEQYF
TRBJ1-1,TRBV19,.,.,TGTGCCAGTAGTTGGGCAGGGAAGGGGATGAACACTGAAGCTTTCTTT,CASSWAGKGMNTEAFF
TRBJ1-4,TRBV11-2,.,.,TGTGCCAGCAGCTTGGAGGGGGGGGCTTATGAAAAACTGTTTTTT,CASSLEGGAYEKLFF
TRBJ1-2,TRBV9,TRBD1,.,TGTGCCAGCAGCGAGCGGACAGGCGGTGGTAGAGGCTACACCTTC,CASSERTGGGRGYTF
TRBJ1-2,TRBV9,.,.,TGTGCCAGCAGCGTAGTTCCCGAGGACGGCTATGGCTACACCTTC,CASSVVPEDGYGYTF
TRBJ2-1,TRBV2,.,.,TGTGCCAGCATGCCAGTCGGGATTATCTTCTACAATGAGCAGTTCTTC,CASMPVGIIFYNEQFF
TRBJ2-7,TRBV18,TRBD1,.,TGTGCCAGCTCACCACCGGAACAGGGGTCCCCCTACGAGCAGTACTTC,CASSPPEQGSPYEQYF
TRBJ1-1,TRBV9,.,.,TGTGCCAGCAGCCAACAGACTGGTGGTGAAGCTTTCTTT,CASSQQTGGEAFF
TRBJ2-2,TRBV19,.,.,TGTGCCAGTAGTAGAATCCGGGGGCGCGTTGACACCGGGGAGCTGTTTTTT,CASSRIRGRVDTGELFF
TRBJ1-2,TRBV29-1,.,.,TGCAGCGTTGTGGACGAGAACTATGGCTACACCTTC,CSVVDENYGYTF
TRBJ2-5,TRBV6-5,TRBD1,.,TGTGCCAGCAGTTACAGCGACCGGGACAGGGGTGAGACCCAGTACTTC,CASSYSDRDRGETQYF
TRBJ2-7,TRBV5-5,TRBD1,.,TGTGCCAGCAGCCGCGGACAGGGGGAAACCTACGAGCAGTACTTC,CASSRGQGETYEQYF
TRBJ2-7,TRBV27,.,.,TGTGCCAGCAGTTTAGGGTCAGAGAGCTCCTACGAGCAGTACTTC,CASSLGSESSYEQYF
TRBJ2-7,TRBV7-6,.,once,TGTGCCAGCAGCTTAGTACAGGGACACGAGCAGTACTTC,CASSLVQGHEQYF
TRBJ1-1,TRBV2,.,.,TGTGCCAGCAGTGATCTGGGCATGAACACTGAAGCTTTCTTT,CASSDLGMNTEAFF
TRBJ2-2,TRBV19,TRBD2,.,TGTGCCTGTTCGGGGGGGTTCGGGGAGCTGTTTTTT,CACSGGFGELFF
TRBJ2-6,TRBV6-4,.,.,TGTGCCAGCAGTCAGACAAACTCTGGGGCCAACGTCCTGACTTTC,CASSQTNSGANVLTF
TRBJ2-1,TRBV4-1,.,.,TGCGCCAGCAGCCAGACCCCCCCGGGCTGGGAGCAGTTCTTC,CASSQTPPGWEQFF
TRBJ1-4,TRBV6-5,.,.,TGTGCCAGCAGTTACAAATGGCCGATTAATGAAAAACTGTTTTTT,CASSYKWPINEKLFF
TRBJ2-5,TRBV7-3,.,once,TGTGCCAGCAGCTTAGGCGGACAGGGACTACAAGAGACCCAGTACTTC,CASSLGGQGLQETQYF
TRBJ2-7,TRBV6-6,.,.,TGTGCCAGCAGTTACTCGGCACCCGGCTACGAGCAGTACTTC,CASSYSAPGYEQYF
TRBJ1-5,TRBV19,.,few,TGTGCCAGTACCTCGACCAATCAGCCCCAGCATTTT,CASTSTNQPQHF
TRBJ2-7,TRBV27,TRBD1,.,TGTGCCAGCAAGGGGGCCCCCTACGAGCAGTACTTC,CASKGAPYEQYF
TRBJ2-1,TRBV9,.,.,TGTGCCAGCAGCGTAGAAACCAGGGTCTATGAGCAGTTCTTC,CASSVETRVYEQFF
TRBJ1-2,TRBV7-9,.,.,TGTGCCAGCAGCTCGGGGGCCCTCTATGGCTACACCTTC,CASSSGALYGYTF
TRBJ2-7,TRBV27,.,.,TGTGCCAGCACCCCTGGGGGCGGCTACGAGCAGTACTTC,CASTPGGGYEQYF
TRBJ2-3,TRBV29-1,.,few,TGCAGCGCCGAGACAGAAACAGATACGCAGTATTTT,CSAETETDTQYF
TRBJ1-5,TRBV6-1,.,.,TGTGCCAGCATTAGGGTTACGGGGGGAGGACAGCCCCAGCATTTT,CASIRVTGGGQPQHF
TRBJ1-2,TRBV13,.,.,TGTGCCAGCAGCTGGGGACCGACTGACCCCTATGGCTACACCTTC,CASSWGPTDPYGYTF
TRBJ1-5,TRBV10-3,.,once,TGTGCCATCAGTCCCGGGGAGGTGCGACAGCCCCAGCATTTT,CAISPGEVRQPQHF
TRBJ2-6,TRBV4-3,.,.,TGCGCCAGCAGCCAAGATCTGTATCGGCAGGCCAACGTCCTGACTTTC,CASSQDLYRQANVLTF
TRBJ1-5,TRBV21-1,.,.,TGTGCCAGCAGCAAAGACCCAAAGTGGGGCACTGAACAATCAGCCCCAGCATTT,CASSKDPKWGTEQSAPAF
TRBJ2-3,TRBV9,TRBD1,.,TGTGCCAGCAGCGGGTGGACAGGGCGCACAGATACGCAGTATTTT,CASSGWTGRTDTQYF
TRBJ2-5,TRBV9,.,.,TGTGCCAGCAGCGTAGGAGGGACAATGGAGGCCCAGTACTTC,CASSVGGTMEAQYF
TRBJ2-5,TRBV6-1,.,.,TGTGCCAGCAGTTCAGGGGGGGAGACCCAGTACTTC,CASSSGGETQYF
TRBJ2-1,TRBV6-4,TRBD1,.,TGTGCCAGCAGTGAAGAACAGGGGTCCTACAATGAGCAGTTCTTC,CASSEEQGSYNEQFF
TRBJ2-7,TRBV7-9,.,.,TGTGCCAGCAGCCCAACCCGGGAAGAGACGACCTACGAGCAGTACTTC,CASSPTREETTYEQYF
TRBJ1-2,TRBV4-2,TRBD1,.,TGTGCCAGCAGCCAAGGTGAGACAGGGGACTATGGCTACACCTTC,CASSQGETGDYGYTF
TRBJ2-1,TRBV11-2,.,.,TGTGCCAGCAGCGGGGAGGGGGCCCTAGGTGAGCAGTTCTTC,CASSGEGALGEQFF
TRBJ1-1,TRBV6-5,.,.,TGTGCCAGCAGTCAATCCGGGAACACTGAAGCTTTCTTT,CASSQSGNTEAFF